This entry features one T cell receptor (beta chain) sequence. Its target is not known. Data came from immunoSEQ multiplex PCR; TCRdb stores just in-frame clones and leaves some out. The table shows more than 25,000 clones, with 80% occurring only once. These data originate in a study of Siglec-9 on CD8 T cells in melanoma. Study conclusions and caveats: In melanoma tumors, a Siglec-9-marked effector memory CD8+ subset reportedly appeared to accumulate.

V was clipped by 1 base and J by 5 bases; unmatched bases: 6. Germline CDR1 is MGHRA and CDR2 is YSYEKL. The CDR3 is 15 residues long. The sequenced sample was Siglec-9- CD8+ T cells sorted from blood. This chain joins TRBV4-1 and TRBJ1-2, with 8 bases lining up with TRBD1. The receptor's source is a human donor in good health. This CDR3 is CASSQADRGTYGYTF. The CDR3, as DNA: TGCGCCAGCAGCCAAGCCGACAGGGGAACTTATGGCTACACCTTC.